Listed below are T cell receptor beta chains from one sample, sequenced in a study of shared T cell receptors in the human thymus. Libraries were prepared by immunoSEQ multiplex PCR; TCRdb keeps only in-frame clonotypes and omits some of them. The table shows 550,000 to 800,000 clones, with 70% to 90% occurring only once. These same data were also listed under a study on human thymus T cells.

The sample was thymocytes. The receptors stem from a girl less than two years old with a congenital heart defect. Each CDR3 is given with its conserved first and last residue. A D gene is named only where the DNA matches it firmly. The listing skips clone size in some rows; elsewhere it reads once, few, many or a size class.

D gene | J gene | clone size | V gene | CDR3 DNA | CDR3 protein
. | TRBJ1-2 | . | TRBV5-1 | TGCGCCAGCAGCTCCAGGTTTTACTATGGCTACACCTTC | CASSSRFYYGYTF
TRBD2 | TRBJ2-1 | . | TRBV5-1 | TGCGCCAGCAGCTTGGCGGGATTTAGCGGGGGCCCTTACAATGAGCAGTTCTTC | CASSLAGFSGGPYNEQFF
TRBD1 | TRBJ1-4 | . | TRBV7-9 | TGTGCCAGCAGCGTCCGGGACAGAAAACGGAGGAATGAAAAACTGTTTTTT | CASSVRDRKRRNEKLFF
TRBD2 | TRBJ2-1 | . | TRBV6-6 | TGTGCCAGCAATGGACTAGCGGGGATTTACAATGAGCAGTTCTTC | CASNGLAGIYNEQFF
. | TRBJ2-7 | . | TRBV7-8 | TGTGCCAGCAGTACCAGCGATTCCGCGAGCTCCTACGAGCAGTACTTC | CASSTSDSASSYEQYF
TRBD1 | TRBJ1-1 | . | TRBV12-5 | TGTGCTAGTGGCCTCAGACCCAGGGGGCCTGAAGCTTTCTTT | CASGLRPRGPEAFF
TRBD1 | TRBJ1-2 | . | TRBV6-1 | TGTGCCAGCAGTGAAAGCCCAGGGGGCGAGGGCGATGGCTACACCTTC | CASSESPGGEGDGYTF
. | TRBJ1-1 | . | TRBV10-1 | TGCGCCACAACCGGGAGGGGGAACACTGAAGCTTTCTTT | CATTGRGNTEAFF
TRBD1 | TRBJ1-1 | . | TRBV7-9 | TGTGCCAGCAGCGACAGGGTGCCGACTGAAGCTTTCTTT | CASSDRVPTEAFF
TRBD1 | TRBJ1-1 | once | TRBV2 | TGTGCCAGTAAGACAGGGGCTGCGAACACTGAAGCTTTCTTT | CASKTGAANTEAFF
. | TRBJ1-3 | once | TRBV2 | TGTGCCAGCAGGGAGGGGTCATTTCCGAACTCTGGAAACACCATATATTTT | CASREGSFPNSGNTIYF
. | TRBJ1-3 | . | TRBV14 | TGTGCCAGCAGCCAAGGGCCGGGAACGGGAAACACCATATATTTT | CASSQGPGTGNTIYF
TRBD2 | TRBJ2-7 | . | TRBV19 | TGTGCCAGTAGTATGCCCGTGGCGGGGGGGCCCTACGAGCAGTACTTC | CASSMPVAGGPYEQYF
. | TRBJ1-1 | . | TRBV5-6 | TGTGCCAGCAGCTTGGCGGCGTTGACCGGCGGCGGAGCTTTCTTT | CASSLAALTGGGAFF
. | TRBJ1-2 | . | TRBV28 | TGTGCCAGCAGTTTAACAGGGAATGAAAGTGGCTACACCTTC | CASSLTGNESGYTF
. | TRBJ2-1 | . | TRBV4-3 | TGCGCCAGCAGCCAAGATGGAACAATGGCCCCGTCTCGGGACAATGAGCAGTTCTTC | CASSQDGTMAPSRDNEQFF
TRBD1 | TRBJ2-1 | . | TRBV4-3 | TGCGCCAGCAGCCGTACCGGGACAGAACCTTACAATGAGCAGTTCTTC | CASSRTGTEPYNEQFF
. | TRBJ1-1 | . | TRBV15 | TGTGCCACCAGCAGAGATTTCCCGGTGAGTACCTACACTGAAGCTTTCTTT | CATSRDFPVSTYTEAFF
. | TRBJ2-2 | . | TRBV28 | TGTGCCAGCAGTTTAGGGGTCGGGGAGAACACCGGGGAGCTGTTTTTT | CASSLGVGENTGELFF
. | TRBJ2-2 | . | TRBV4-1 | TGCGCCAGCAGCTTCAGCGTCGCGAACACCGGGGAGCTGTTTTTT | CASSFSVANTGELFF
TRBD1 | TRBJ1-2 | few | TRBV29-1 | TGCAGCGTAACAGGGGGCTCCTATGGCTACACCTTC | CSVTGGSYGYTF
TRBD1 | TRBJ2-5 | . | TRBV7-3 | TGTGCCAGCAGCTTAAACAGGGGGAGAGGGGAGACCCAGTACTTC | CASSLNRGRGETQYF
. | TRBJ2-5 | . | TRBV11-3 | TGTGCCAGCAGCTTAGGTCCCGGACTTCTCGAGACCCAGTACTTC | CASSLGPGLLETQYF
. | TRBJ1-2 | . | TRBV29-1 | TGCAGCGTTGAAGACTTCGGGACTTCCCCTTCTAACTATGGCTACACCTTC | CSVEDFGTSPSNYGYTF
TRBD1 | TRBJ1-2 | once | TRBV25-1 | TGTGCCAGCAGGGAACAGGGGGCTGATTATGGCTACACCTTC | CASREQGADYGYTF
. | TRBJ1-2 | . | TRBV19 | TGTGCCAGTAGTACTCACAGGGGCTACACCTTC | CASSTHRGYTF
TRBD1 | TRBJ1-2 | few | TRBV20-1 | TGCAGGGCGACAGGGATGCAAGGCTACACCTTC | CRATGMQGYTF
TRBD1 | TRBJ1-1 | . | TRBV14 | TGTGCCAGCAGCCAGGCTTATAGGACAGGGAACACTGAAGCTTTCTTT | CASSQAYRTGNTEAFF
TRBD1 | TRBJ2-5 | . | TRBV7-9 | TGTGCCAGCAGCTTGGACAGGTCTCGGAGAGAGACCCAGTACTTC | CASSLDRSRRETQYF
TRBD1 | TRBJ1-4 | few | TRBV6-1 | TGTGCCACCCCGGGACAGGGGACAAAACTGTTTTTT | CATPGQGTKLFF
. | TRBJ1-6 | . | TRBV7-4 | TGTGCCAGCAGCTTCAGCCGACAGAATTCACCCCTCCACTTT | CASSFSRQNSPLHF
TRBD1 | TRBJ1-2 | . | TRBV10-1 | TGCGCCAGCAGCGGTGACAGGGGCCCTTACTATGGCTACACCTTC | CASSGDRGPYYGYTF